These 10 T cell receptor beta chains were all obtained from the same sample, sequenced in a study of CXCR3-negative and CXCR3-positive naive CD8 T cells. It was by 5' RACE with UMI labels that the TRB cDNA libraries were prepared. TCRdb re-called the 5' RACE reads, yielding one record per CDR3 amino acid sequence without DNA. This table lists 75,000 to 95,000 distinct CDR3 sequences. Sequencing was done on a sample of naive CXCR3- CD8+ T cells from blood. Subset given: CD45RO-CCR7+CD27+CD95- naive CD8+ T cells lacking CXCR3 (TNR3-). The source of these receptors is a human donor in good health. Some clones in this sample may be carry-over from other donors' samples.

The chain employs TRBV7-6 and TRBJ2-6; no DNA is available, so the TRBD1 call from TCRdb remains unchecked. Germline V gene lookup returns CDR1 SGHVS and CDR2 FNYEAQ. CDR3 size: 19 residues. The CDR3: CASSLAATDTISGANVLTF. Complete variable domain (other parts from reference TRBV7-6 and TRBJ2-6): GAGVSQSPRYKVTKRGQDVALRCDPISGHVSLYWYRQALGQGPEFLTYFNYEAQQDKSGLPNDRFSAERPEGSISTLTIQRTEQRDSAMYRCASSLAATDTISGANVLTFGAGSRLTVL.

This chain connects TRBV7-8 to TRBJ2-6; TCRdb calls TRBD2, which cannot be checked without DNA. This CDR3 spans 20 amino acids. Germline CDR1 and CDR2: SGHVS and FQNEAQ. The CDR3 loop reads CASSSRARLKGSSGANVLTF.

The V gene is TRBV15, the J gene TRBJ1-2. This CDR3 comprises 14 residues. Germline V CDR1 and CDR2: LNHNV, YYDKDF (reference sequence). The CDR3 reads CATSMQVSNYGYTF. The whole variable domain, filled in from reference TRBV15 and TRBJ1-2, reads DAMVIQNPRYQVTQFGKPVTLSCSQTLNHNVMYWYQQKSSQAPKLLFHYYDKDFNNEADTPDNFQSRRPNTSFCFLDIRSPGLGDTAMYLCATSMQVSNYGYTFGSGTRLTVV.

This sequence joins TRBV7-3 and TRBJ2-3; TCRdb outputs TRBD2, but without DNA this stays unchecked. The CDR3 totals 13 residues. Germline V gives CDR1 SGHTA, CDR2 FQGTGA. Here the CDR3 reads CASSSLPRDTQYF. Full variable domain (remainder filled in from reference TRBV7-3 and TRBJ2-3): GAGVSQTPSNKVTEKGKYVELRCDPISGHTALYWYRQSLGQGPEFLIYFQGTGAADDSGLPNDRFFAVRPEGSVSTLKIQRTERGDSAVYLCASSSLPRDTQYFGPGTRLTVL.

The rearrangement uses TRBV10-3 and TRBJ2-3; TCRdb designates TRBD2, a call that cannot be tested without DNA. The CDR3 has 15 amino acids. The germline CDR1 and CDR2 sequences are ENHRY and SYGVKD. The CDR3 here is CAITPSGGVTDTQYF.

The chain is built from TRBV3-1 and TRBJ2-6; TCRdb indicates TRBD2, and absent DNA this call remains unverified. CDR3 length equals 17 residues. Germline values: CDR1 LGHDT, CDR2 YNNKEL (reference sequence). The CDR3 sequence is CASSQRGALSGANVLTF.

The chain recombines TRBV4-3 with TRBJ2-5. Germline V gives CDR1 LGHNA, CDR2 YSLEER. This CDR3 comprises 14 residues. The CDR3 protein is CASSQDAGKETQYF.

The chain couples TRBV6-5 to TRBJ2-7; TCRdb proposes TRBD1, but this gene call is untestable without DNA. CDR3 length equals 15 residues. Germline lookup yields CDR1 MNHEY and CDR2 SVGAGI. CDR3 loop: CASSPQDRGSYEQYF.

The chain is built from TRBV7-3 and TRBJ2-5; the D call of TRBD2 rests on TCRdb alone, since no DNA is present to check it. The germline V gene encodes CDR1 SGHTA and CDR2 FQGTGA. The CDR3 length is 13 residues. This CDR3 reads CASSLLPTEAQYF. The full variable domain, its missing parts supplied by reference TRBV7-3 and TRBJ2-5, is GAGVSQTPSNKVTEKGKYVELRCDPISGHTALYWYRQSLGQGPEFLIYFQGTGAADDSGLPNDRFFAVRPEGSVSTLKIQRTERGDSAVYLCASSLLPTEAQYFGPGTRLLVL.

This rearrangement joins TRBV7-8 to TRBJ1-1; TCRdb picks TRBD1, but there is no DNA to check that call. The CDR3 has 13 residues. Germline CDR1 reads SGHVS; CDR2 reads FQNEAQ. CDR3 sequence: CASSPGPGTEAFF.